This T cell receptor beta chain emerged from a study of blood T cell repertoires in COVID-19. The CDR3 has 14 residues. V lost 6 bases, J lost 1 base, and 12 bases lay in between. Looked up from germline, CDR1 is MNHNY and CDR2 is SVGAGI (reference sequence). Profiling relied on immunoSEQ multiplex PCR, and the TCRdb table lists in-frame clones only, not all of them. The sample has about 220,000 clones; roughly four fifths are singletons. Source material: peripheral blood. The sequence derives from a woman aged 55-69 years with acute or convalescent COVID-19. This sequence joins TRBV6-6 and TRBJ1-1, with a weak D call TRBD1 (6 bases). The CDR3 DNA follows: TGTGCCAGCAGAAGCGCGGACAGGAACACTGAAGCTTTCTTT. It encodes CASRSADRNTEAFF.